These T cell receptor beta chains were read from a single sample in a study of CD8 T cells in Susac syndrome. Each CDR3 protein gets one entry after TCRdb re-called the immunoSEQ multiplex PCR reads with MiXCR. The sample has some 190,000 distinct CDR3 sequences, less than 95% seen once. The source material was CD4+ T cells from PBMCs. The receptors come from a human donor with Susac syndrome. Both conserved end residues are part of each CDR3. A D gene is named only where the DNA matches it firmly. Expanded clones get a size class; other rows say once, few or many, or leave the size out.

CDR3: CSARPDPNRSYNEQFF
DNA: TGCAGTGCTAGACCTGACCCTAACCGCTCCTACAATGAGCAGTTCTTC
size: .
J: TRBJ2-1
V: TRBV20-1
D: .

CDR3: CAWSVSHFKNTEAFF
DNA: TGTGCCTGGAGTGTATCCCATTTCAAGAACACTGAAGCTTTCTTT
size: .
J: TRBJ1-1
V: TRBV30
D: .

CDR3: CASSPLPPQGASSYEQYF
DNA: TGTGCCAGCTCACCACTCCCCCCGCAGGGGGCCTCCTCCTACGAGCAGTACTTC
size: .
J: TRBJ2-7
V: TRBV18
D: TRBD1

CDR3: CASSPTAGNTEAFF
DNA: TGTGCCAGCAGCCCAACGGCCGGGAACACTGAAGCTTTCTTT
size: .
J: TRBJ1-1
V: TRBV7-3
D: .

CDR3: CASSIPFKDACADTQYF
DNA: TGTGCCAGCAGCATCCCCTTTAAGGACGCTTGTGCAGATACGCAGTATTTT
size: once
J: TRBJ2-3
V: TRBV21-1
D: .

CDR3: CASSSPPFRGETQYF
DNA: TGTGCCAGCAGTTCGCCCCCCTTCAGGGGAGAGACCCAGTACTTC
size: .
J: TRBJ2-5
V: TRBV28
D: .

CDR3: CAISESTYGTPQYF
DNA: TGTGCCATCAGTGAGTCGACTTACGGGACTCCGCAGTATTTT
size: .
J: TRBJ2-3
V: TRBV10-3
D: .

CDR3: CASSLGGLTNEKLFF
DNA: TGTGCCAGTAGTTTAGGTGGTCTCACTAATGAAAAACTGTTTTTT
size: .
J: TRBJ1-4
V: TRBV19
D: .

CDR3: CASSSGLADYNEQFF
DNA: TGTGCCAGCAGCTCGGGACTAGCGGATTACAATGAGCAGTTCTTC
size: .
J: TRBJ2-1
V: TRBV9
D: TRBD2

CDR3: CASSVDGRDQPQHF
DNA: TGTGCCAGCAGCGTGGATGGCCGCGATCAGCCCCAGCATTTT
size: .
J: TRBJ1-5
V: TRBV9
D: .

CDR3: CRAGEESDTQYF
DNA: TGCAGGGCGGGGGAGGAATCAGATACGCAGTATTTT
size: .
J: TRBJ2-3
V: TRBV20-1
D: TRBD2

CDR3: CASSLAVSGGKAQYF
DNA: TGCGCCAGCAGCTTGGCGGTTTCGGGTGGGAAGGCCCAGTACTTC
size: .
J: TRBJ2-5
V: TRBV5-1
D: .

CDR3: CASSQRGGNTEAFF
DNA: TGTGCCAGCAGCCAACGAGGAGGGAACACTGAAGCTTTCTTT
size: once
J: TRBJ1-1
V: TRBV7-6
D: .

CDR3: CASSVDGLAGGELFF
DNA: TGTGCCAGCAGCGTAGATGGACTAGCTGGCGGGGAGCTGTTTTTT
size: .
J: TRBJ2-2
V: TRBV9
D: TRBD2

CDR3: CATSRTSGGLYNEQFF
DNA: TGTGCCACCAGTCGGACCTCAGGGGGCCTCTACAATGAGCAGTTCTTC
size: .
J: TRBJ2-1
V: TRBV24-1
D: TRBD1

CDR3: CAWREGQGLVTEAFF
DNA: TGTGCCTGGAGGGAGGGACAGGGCTTGGTCACTGAAGCTTTCTTT
size: .
J: TRBJ1-1
V: TRBV30
D: TRBD1

CDR3: CSAKPSRGATDTQYF
DNA: TGCAGTGCTAAGCCTAGCCGGGGGGCCACAGATACGCAGTATTTT
size: .
J: TRBJ2-3
V: TRBV20-1
D: .

CDR3: CSARSGQLTNYGYTF
DNA: TGCAGTGCTAGGTCGGGACAGTTGACAAACTATGGCTACACCTTC
size: .
J: TRBJ1-2
V: TRBV20-1
D: TRBD1

CDR3: CSARDLSRATEKLFF
DNA: TGCAGTGCTAGAGATCTAAGCAGGGCGACGGAAAAACTGTTTTTT
size: .
J: TRBJ1-4
V: TRBV20-1
D: .

CDR3: CASEAVRARDTEAFF
DNA: TGTGCCAGCGAGGCGGTCAGGGCGCGGGACACTGAAGCTTTCTTT
size: .
J: TRBJ1-1
V: TRBV28
D: .

CDR3: CATSDEMSEQFF
DNA: TGTGCCACCAGTGATGAGATGAGTGAGCAGTTCTTC
size: .
J: TRBJ2-1
V: TRBV24-1
D: .

CDR3: CASSGGKGANPEQYF
DNA: TGTGCCAGCAGCGGGGGGAAGGGCGCAAACCCCGAGCAGTACTTC
size: .
J: TRBJ2-7
V: TRBV5-4
D: .

CDR3: CSATGRVPEAFF
DNA: TGCAGTGCTACCGGTAGGGTCCCTGAAGCTTTCTTT
size: once
J: TRBJ1-1
V: TRBV20-1
D: .

CDR3: CSAPGDIITEAFF
DNA: TGCAGTGCCCCCGGGGACATTATAACTGAAGCTTTCTTT
size: .
J: TRBJ1-1
V: TRBV20-1
D: .

CDR3: CASRTTGARRGSTEAFF
DNA: TGTGCCAGCAGAACGACAGGGGCGAGGAGGGGGAGCACTGAAGCTTTCTTT
size: .
J: TRBJ1-1
V: TRBV3-1
D: TRBD1

CDR3: CSATQGANSPLHF
DNA: TGCAGTGCTACCCAGGGAGCGAATTCACCCCTCCACTTT
size: .
J: TRBJ1-6
V: TRBV20-1
D: .

CDR3: CASSADPPGILMNTEAFF
DNA: TGTGCCAGCAGCGCAGATCCCCCAGGGATCCTCATGAACACTGAAGCTTTCTTT
size: .
J: TRBJ1-1
V: TRBV7-3
D: .

CDR3: CASSSVVTLQGGGYTF
DNA: TGTGCCAGCAGCTCAGTTGTCACCCTCCAAGGGGGAGGCTACACCTTC
size: .
J: TRBJ1-2
V: TRBV5-4
D: .

CDR3: CASRSVSTDTQYF
DNA: TGTGCCAGCAGAAGTGTTAGCACAGATACGCAGTATTTT
size: .
J: TRBJ2-3
V: TRBV6-5
D: .

CDR3: CASSLATGAQETQYF
DNA: TGTGCCAGCAGCTTAGCGACAGGGGCCCAAGAGACCCAGTACTTC
size: .
J: TRBJ2-5
V: TRBV7-8
D: TRBD1

CDR3: CASSVTGLGYTF
DNA: TGTGCCAGCAGCGTAACAGGTCTCGGCTACACCTTC
size: once
J: TRBJ1-2
V: TRBV9
D: .

CDR3: CSVGVGGMNTEAFF
DNA: TGCAGCGTTGGGGTAGGCGGGATGAACACTGAAGCTTTCTTT
size: .
J: TRBJ1-1
V: TRBV29-1
D: .

CDR3: CASKRSTDTQYF
DNA: TGTGCCAGCAAGCGGAGCACAGATACGCAGTATTTT
size: .
J: TRBJ2-3
V: TRBV12-3/TRBV12-4
D: .

CDR3: CASSATAQGYQPQHF
DNA: TGTGCCAGCAGCGCTACCGCCCAGGGTTATCAGCCCCAGCATTTT
size: .
J: TRBJ1-5
V: TRBV6-1
D: .

CDR3: CSASAGTFYNEQFF
DNA: TGCAGTGCTTCCGCCGGGACGTTCTATAATGAGCAGTTCTTC
size: .
J: TRBJ2-1
V: TRBV20-1
D: .

CDR3: CASSARDRGSGANVLTF
DNA: TGTGCCAGCAGCGCACGGGACAGGGGTTCTGGGGCCAACGTCCTGACTTTC
size: .
J: TRBJ2-6
V: TRBV5-4
D: TRBD1

CDR3: CASSLAGGHTDTQYF
DNA: TGTGCCAGCAGTCTAGCGGGGGGGCACACAGATACGCAGTATTTT
size: .
J: TRBJ2-3
V: TRBV28
D: TRBD2